The present T cell receptor beta chain was sequenced within a study of early T cells in non-severe SARS-CoV-2 infection. About the research overall: Chains stayed unpaired after sequencing of bulk RNA from unsorted whole blood. Study-wide points: VDJdb matching favored anti-spike CD8 responses, missing private and CD4 specificities.

A remark on this clonotype: Its antigen is currently unknown.

The library protocol tagged individual cDNA molecules with unique molecular identifiers. One entry per CDR3 protein, called by TCRdb with MiXCR from the 5' RACE reads. The top ten hold 6% to 8% of the sample, which has around 72,000 distinct CDR3 sequences, around 9.1% seen once. In germline, CDR1 is PRHDT, CDR2 FYEKMQ (reference sequence). The CDR3 length is 17 residues. V lost 5 bases to trimming and J lost 8 bases; unmatched junction nucleotides: 13. This TCR derives from an adult who was a healthcare worker with PCR-confirmed SARS-CoV-2 infection or an uninfected control (not recorded which). V is TRBV13 and J is TRBJ1-4; TRBD1 aligns across 11 bases. This sample comprised whole blood, obtained at baseline. The CDR3 region is CASSPRTDRGHVEKLFF. DNA for the CDR3: TGTGCCAGCAGCCCGAGGACGGACAGGGGGCATGTCGAAAAACTGTTTTTT.